Described below is a single TCR beta chain sequence and its context. This clone's antigen is unknown. Qualities for individual bases were not recorded, and no much larger clone is one base off. These data are taken from a study of T-cell reconstitution after alpha-beta-depleted transplantation in children (dated by TCRdb to 2016 to 2017). Background on the whole study: Using TCR repertoire profiling, the study followed T-cell immune reconstitution in a quantitative way in children after TCRalphabeta/CD19-depleted allogeneic hematopoietic cell transplantation. Here is what the overall study found, with its caveats: The frequencies of hyperexpanded clones fell over the following months, and after one year, T-cell counts and TCRbeta diversity were mostly attributed to newly produced T cells. About two months after transplant, the apparently early recovery of alphabetaT-cell counts reportedly depended on just several hundred clones that had expanded rapidly and came from non-depleted graft cells. The high TCRbeta diversity at day 60 in some patients was ascribed to recipient T cells and intrathymic progenitors that had survived conditioning.

Library construction relied on PCR. Sequencing took place on an Illumina HiSeq 2500. TCR library preparation used molecular barcoding, with unique molecular identifiers applied to normalize quantification of the TCRbeta repertoire. TCRdb applied fastp at Q25 and MiXCR to the public reads, then kept only in-frame beta chains. Identical CDR3 protein sequences are pooled into one entry, listed with their most common genes and DNA. This sample has more than 500,000 distinct CDR3 sequences in its table, and more than 9.5% of those were observed once. In total, the top ten clones hold approximately 15% of the sample. In the paper's terms, the treatment or condition label means: allogeneic hematopoietic cell transplantation with graft depleted of TCRalphabeta T cells and CD19 B cells. Transplant recipients were children who received TCRalphabeta/CD19-depleted allogeneic hematopoietic cell grafts. There are 12 amino acids in the CDR3, from cysteine to phenylalanine inclusive. Only the CDR3 region is kept as DNA, spanning 36 bases read in frame from base 1. Trimming takes 4 bases from V and 10 bases from J, and the germline ends sit 11 bases apart. CDR1 and CDR2, looked up from the germline V gene, are MNHEY and SVGEGT.

This TCR derives from a female patient aged 2 to 10 who had a stem cell transplant for aplastic anemia, so the T cells may come from the graft donor. Recombination connected TRBV6-2 or TRBV6-3 to TRBJ2-1; a tentative D match to TRBD2 spans 5 bases. The material was PBMCs, mostly from graft donor cells, obtained 180 days after TCRalphabeta/CD19-depleted stem cell transplant. The CDR3 here reads CASSSSRREQFF. The nucleotide sequence is given as TGTGCCAGCAGTTCGTCCAGGAGGGAGCAGTTCTTC.